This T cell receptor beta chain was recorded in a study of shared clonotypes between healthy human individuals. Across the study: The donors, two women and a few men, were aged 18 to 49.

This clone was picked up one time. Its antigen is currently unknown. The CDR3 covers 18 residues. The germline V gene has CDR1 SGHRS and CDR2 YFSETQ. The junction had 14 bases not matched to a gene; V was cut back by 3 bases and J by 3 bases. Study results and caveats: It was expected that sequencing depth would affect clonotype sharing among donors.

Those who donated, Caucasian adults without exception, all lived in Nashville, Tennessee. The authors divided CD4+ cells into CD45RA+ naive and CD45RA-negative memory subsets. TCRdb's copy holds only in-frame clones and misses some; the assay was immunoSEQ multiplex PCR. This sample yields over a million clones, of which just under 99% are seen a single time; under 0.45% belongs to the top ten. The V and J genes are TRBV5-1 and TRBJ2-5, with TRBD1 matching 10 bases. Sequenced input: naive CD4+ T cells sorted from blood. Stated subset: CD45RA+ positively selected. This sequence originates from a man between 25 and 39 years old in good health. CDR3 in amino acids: CASSWTGGNHRLKETQYF. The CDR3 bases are TGCGCCAGCAGCTGGACAGGGGGTAATCACCGCCTCAAAGAGACCCAGTACTTC.